The 14 T cell receptor beta chains below all came from one sample that was sequenced in a study of T-cell memory formation after mild COVID-19. TCRdb reprocessed the 5' RACE reads via MiXCR and lists one record per CDR3 protein. The sample holds fewer than 650,000 distinct CDR3 sequences; 17% are singletons and the top ten take roughly 7.8%. What was sequenced was PBMCs or a T cell subset sorted from them (not recorded which). Every receptor here comes from an adult woman who had mild COVID-19 (a few samples of this study predate the infection). Cell type and time point are not known.

This clonotype was found a few times. The chain is built from TRBV7-2 and TRBJ2-2; D is perhaps TRBD2 (6 bases). Trimming shortened V by 8 bases and J by 3 bases, and 22 bases separated the two germline ends. The germline V gene encodes CDR1 SGHTA and CDR2 FQGNSA. CDR3 size: 17 residues. CDR3 bases: TGTGCCAGCGGACAAAGGCCGGGGAGGTCGGACACCGGGGAGCTGTTTTTT. It yields the protein CASGQRPGRSDTGELFF.

The V and J genes are TRBV18 and TRBJ2-1, with 7 bases identical to TRBD2. Trimming took 6 bases from V and 4 from J; bases not matched to a gene: 6. This CDR3 is 14 amino acids long. The V gene's germline CDR1 is KGHSH and CDR2 LQKENI. CDR3 coding DNA: TGTGCCAGCTCCCCCTGGGAGGGATACAATGAGCAGTTCTTC. It yields the protein CASSPWEGYNEQFF.

This clonotype appeared a few times. The V gene is TRBV29-1, the J gene TRBJ1-1, with D unclear. The CDR3 has 14 amino acids. Trimming took off 4 bases at V and 7 bases at J, with 19 bases between the two ends. The V gene's germline CDR1 is SQVTM and CDR2 ANQGSEA. The CDR3 nucleotides are TGCAGCGTTGTGTGGGTAGACATTTCCCTTGAAGCTTTCTTT. It encodes CSVVWVDISLEAFF.

The chain combines TRBV18 with TRBJ1-4; D is uncertain. V was pared by 2 bases and J by 4 bases, with 5 bases between. The V gene's germline CDR1 is KGHSH and CDR2 LQKENI. The CDR3 length is 13 residues. The CDR3 bases are TGTGCCAGCTCACCAGCTCTTAATGAAAAACTGTTTTTT. It encodes CASSPALNEKLFF.

This clonotype was observed a few times. The J gene is TRBJ2-7, the V gene TRBV6-2 or TRBV6-3; D might be TRBD1 (6 bases). Germline loops: CDR1 MNHEY, CDR2 SVGEGT. Trimming shortened V by 8 bases and J by 3 bases, and 11 bases separated the two germline ends. The CDR3 is 12 amino acids. The chain's CDR3 is CASQKGHYEQYF. CDR3 nucleotide sequence: TGTGCCAGCCAGAAGGGACACTACGAGCAGTACTTC.

The chain combines TRBV20-1 with TRBJ2-1; D unresolved. V was clipped by 3 bases and J by 0 bases, with 12 bases between them. CDR3 length: 15 amino acids. CDR1 DFQATT and CDR2 SNEGSKA come from the germline V gene (reference sequence). CDR3 loop: CSASDWPVSYNEQFF. CDR3 nucleotides: TGCAGTGCTAGCGATTGGCCCGTCTCCTACAATGAGCAGTTCTTC.

J is TRBJ2-7 and V is TRBV25-1; D ambiguous. Looked up from germline, CDR1 is MGHDK and CDR2 is SYGVNS. Trimming took 10 bases from V and 2 from J, leaving 18 bases between them. The CDR3 sequence is 14 residues long. The CDR3, as DNA: TGTGCCACCTCGAAGGGTTATGGGGCCTACGAGCAGTACTTC. Its translation: CATSKGYGAYEQYF.

The V and J genes are TRBV7-9 and TRBJ2-7; D is uncertain. The CDR3 is 13 amino acids. Germline assignment: CDR1 SEHNR and CDR2 FQNEAQ (reference sequence). Trimming removed 0 bases from V and 0 bases from J, with 3 bases in between. The CDR3 spells CASSLAHSYEQYF. DNA of the CDR3: TGTGCCAGCAGCTTAGCGCACTCCTACGAGCAGTACTTC.

The chain carries TRBV5-6 and TRBJ2-5, with TRBD2 matching over 9 bases. This CDR3 is built from 15 residues. V was clipped by 5 bases and J by 1 base; unmatched bases: 6. Per the germline V gene, CDR1 is SGHDT and CDR2 is YYEEEE. CDR3 in amino acids: CASSLAGLVQETQYF. The CDR3 nucleotides read TGTGCCAGCAGTCTAGCGGGGTTGGTCCAAGAGACCCAGTACTTC.

This rearrangement joins TRBV6-1 to TRBJ2-3, with TRBD1 identical over 8 bases. V lost 4 bases to trimming and J lost 0 bases; unmatched junction nucleotides: 9. In germline, CDR1 is MNHNS, CDR2 SASEGT. The CDR3 has 17 residues. CDR3 nucleotides: TGTGCCAGCAGTGGGCAGGGAGGACAGGGCAGCACAGATACGCAGTATTTT. Its protein product is CASSGQGGQGSTDTQYF.

This clonotype was observed a handful of times. The chain combines TRBV20-1 with TRBJ1-1, with 7 bases identical to TRBD1. CDR1 and CDR2 from the germline V gene are DFQATT and SNEGSKA (reference sequence). CDR3 length equals 11 residues. V lost 5 bases and J lost 4; bases outside the gene matches: 1. CDR3 protein: CSAAGGTEAFF. CDR3 in DNA: TGCAGTGCTGCAGGGGGCACTGAAGCTTTCTTT.

Only a few counts were recorded for this clonotype. This chain uses TRBV5-1 with TRBJ2-3, with D tentatively TRBD1 or TRBD2 (6 bases each). V lost 1 base to trimming and J lost 6 bases, with 21 bases between them. This CDR3 is 17 amino acids long. Germline V gene lookup returns CDR1 SGHRS and CDR2 YFSETQ. CDR3 sequence (DNA): TGCGCCAGCAGCTTGTTATTGGGGGGCCTGATAGAGGATACGCAGTATTTT. As protein: CASSLLLGGLIEDTQYF.

This clonotype was seen a handful of times. The rearrangement joins TRBV3-1 to TRBJ1-1; D not certain. Trimming cost V 1 base and J 4 bases, with 19 bases left between them. CDR1 and CDR2 from the germline V gene are LGHDT and YNNKEL (reference sequence). The CDR3 is 17 residues long. CDR3 loop: CASSQGPLRASGTEAFF. The CDR3 nucleotides read TGTGCCAGCAGCCAAGGCCCACTTAGGGCATCGGGCACTGAAGCTTTCTTT.

This clonotype showed up just a few times. V gene TRBV11-2 combines with J gene TRBJ2-3; D is uncertain. Trimming pared 5 bases from V and 5 bases from J, leaving 11 bases between. The CDR3 loop spans 13 amino acids. Per the germline V gene, CDR1 is SGHAT and CDR2 is FQNNGV. CDR3 sequence: CASSLGTLDTQYF. The CDR3 DNA follows: TGTGCCAGCAGCCTGGGTACATTAGATACGCAGTATTTT.